This TCR beta chain is drawn from a study of neoadjuvant anti-PD-1 for oral cavity cancer. Study summary: Before surgery, most patients got three to four biweekly 3 mg/kg nivolumab doses. Around day 43, patients without progression received a fourth nivolumab dose before surgery.

Repertoires were generated with immunoSEQ multiplex PCR, while TCRdb's copy carries only in-frame clones and drops some. The sample includes roughly 68,000 clones, approximately 87% of them seen just once. Regarding time point: after neoadjuvant nivolumab, at surgical resection. The patients had HPV-negative, locally advanced oral cavity squamous cell carcinoma. Analysis of PBMCs was direct, with no culture step. The CDR3 is made up of 11 amino acids. The V gene's germline CDR1 is DFQATT and CDR2 SNEGSKA (reference sequence). The V and J ends lost 5 bases and 5 bases respectively, with 9 bases between them.

The receptor was derived from a person aged 40 to 85 with oral cavity squamous cell carcinoma. The sequenced sample was PBMCs, obtained after nivolumab (anti-PD-1) treatment. This chain links TRBV20-1 with TRBJ1-2, with D unresolved. This chain's CDR3 is CSASAGYGYTF. The CDR3 bases are TGCAGTGCTTCGGCAGGATATGGCTACACCTTC.